This paragraph covers one TCR beta chain sequence. Its antigen is currently unknown. The sample belongs to a study of cytomegalovirus exposure and HLA in healthy donors. Study-wide results and caveats: Researchers left out some V segments, among them TRBV6-2 and TRBV6-3, as indistinguishable. A missense variant in DCLRE1C was later tied to TCR beta V- and J-gene trimming. A later look showed TCR association rates differing by HLA locus, highest for DRB1 and lowest for HLA-C. Across donors, presence/absence analyses took sequencing depth to be roughly uniform.

It was with 60 Vbeta and 13 Jbeta primers that the PCR ran. Assay: immunoSEQ multiplex PCR; the TCRdb copy retains only in-frame clones and omits some. The table includes around 110,000 clones, around 72% detected once. This CDR3 comprises 14 residues. Losses at the gene ends were 4 bases for V and 2 bases for J; bases not matched to a gene: 5. Looked up from germline, CDR1 is SGHAT and CDR2 is FQNNGV. Specimen: PBMCs. The TCR comes from a middle-aged woman in good health and CMV-seropositive. The chain combines TRBV11-2 with TRBJ2-7, with TRBD2 matching over 7 bases. CDR3 DNA sequence: TGTGCCAGCAGCTCGGGACTAACAACCTACGAGCAGTACTTC. Its protein is CASSSGLTTYEQYF.